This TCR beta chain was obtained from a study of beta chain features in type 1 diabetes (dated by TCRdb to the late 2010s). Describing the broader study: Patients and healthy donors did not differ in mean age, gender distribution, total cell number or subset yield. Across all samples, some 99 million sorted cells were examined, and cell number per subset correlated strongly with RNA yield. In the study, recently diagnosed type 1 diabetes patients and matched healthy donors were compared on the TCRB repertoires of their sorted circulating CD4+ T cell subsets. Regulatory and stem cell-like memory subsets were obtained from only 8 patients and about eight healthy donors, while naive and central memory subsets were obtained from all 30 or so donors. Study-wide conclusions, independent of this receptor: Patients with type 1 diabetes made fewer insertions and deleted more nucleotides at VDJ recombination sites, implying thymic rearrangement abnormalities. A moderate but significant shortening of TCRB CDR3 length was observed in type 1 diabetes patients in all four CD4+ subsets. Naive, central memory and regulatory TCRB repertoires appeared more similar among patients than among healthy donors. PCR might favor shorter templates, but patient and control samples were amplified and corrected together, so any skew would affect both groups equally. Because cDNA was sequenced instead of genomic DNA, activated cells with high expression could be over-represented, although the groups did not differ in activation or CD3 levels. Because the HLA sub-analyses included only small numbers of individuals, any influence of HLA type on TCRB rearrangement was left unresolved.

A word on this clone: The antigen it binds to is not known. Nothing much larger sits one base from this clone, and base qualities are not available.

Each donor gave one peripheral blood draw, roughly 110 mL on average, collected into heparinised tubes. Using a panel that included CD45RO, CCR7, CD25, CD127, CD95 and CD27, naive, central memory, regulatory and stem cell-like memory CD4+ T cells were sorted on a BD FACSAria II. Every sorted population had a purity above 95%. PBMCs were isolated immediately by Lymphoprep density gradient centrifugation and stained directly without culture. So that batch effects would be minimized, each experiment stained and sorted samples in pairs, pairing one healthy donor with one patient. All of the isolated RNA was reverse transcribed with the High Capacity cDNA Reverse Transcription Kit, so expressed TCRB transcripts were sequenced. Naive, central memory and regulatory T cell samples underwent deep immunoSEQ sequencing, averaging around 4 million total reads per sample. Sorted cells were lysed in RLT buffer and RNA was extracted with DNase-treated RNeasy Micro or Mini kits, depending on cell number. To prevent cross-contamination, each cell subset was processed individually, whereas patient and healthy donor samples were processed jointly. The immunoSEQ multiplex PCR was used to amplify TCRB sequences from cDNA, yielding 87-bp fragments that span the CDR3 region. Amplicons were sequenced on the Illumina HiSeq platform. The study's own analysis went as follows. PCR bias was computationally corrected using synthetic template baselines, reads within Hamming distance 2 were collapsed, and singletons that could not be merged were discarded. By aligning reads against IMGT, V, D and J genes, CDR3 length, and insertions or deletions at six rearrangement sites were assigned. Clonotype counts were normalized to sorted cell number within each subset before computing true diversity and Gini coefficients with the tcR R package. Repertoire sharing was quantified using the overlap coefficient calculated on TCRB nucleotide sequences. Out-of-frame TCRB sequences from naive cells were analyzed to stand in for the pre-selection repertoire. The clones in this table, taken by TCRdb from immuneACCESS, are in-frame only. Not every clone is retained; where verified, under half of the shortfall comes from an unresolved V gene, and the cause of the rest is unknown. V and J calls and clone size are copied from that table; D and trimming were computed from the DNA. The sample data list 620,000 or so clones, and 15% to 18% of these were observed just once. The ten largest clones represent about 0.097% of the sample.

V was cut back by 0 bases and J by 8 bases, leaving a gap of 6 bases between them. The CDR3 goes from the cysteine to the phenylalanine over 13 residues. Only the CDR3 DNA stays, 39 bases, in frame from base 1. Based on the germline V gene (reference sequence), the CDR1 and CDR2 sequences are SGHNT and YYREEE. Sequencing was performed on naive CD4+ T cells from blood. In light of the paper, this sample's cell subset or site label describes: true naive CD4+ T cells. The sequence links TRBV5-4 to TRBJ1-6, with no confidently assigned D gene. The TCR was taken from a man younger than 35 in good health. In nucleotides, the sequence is TGTGCCAGCAGCTTGGTGAGGGATTCACCCCTCCACTTT. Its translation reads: CASSLVRDSPLHF.